These 15 T cell receptor beta chains share one sample of origin, sequenced in a study of blood T cell repertoires in COVID-19. TCRdb's copy holds only in-frame clones and misses some; the assay was immunoSEQ multiplex PCR. The profile shows over 600,000 clones, approximately 90% of them singletons. Sequenced sample: peripheral blood. Receptors originate from a woman aged 18 to 35 with acute or convalescent COVID-19.

The V and J genes are TRBV9 and TRBJ2-3; 8 nucleotides match TRBD1. V dropped 5 bases and J dropped 3; count of bases not matched to a gene: 11. Germline loops: CDR1 SGDLS, CDR2 YYNGEE. The CDR3 has 16 residues. The CDR3 DNA follows: TGTGCCAGCAGTCCCATGACGGACAGGGTTACAGATACGCAGTATTTT. Translation gives CASSPMTDRVTDTQYF.

V is TRBV5-4 and J is TRBJ2-7, with D unresolved. CDR3 length: 12 amino acids. Germline V lookup: CDR1 SGHNT, CDR2 YYREEE (reference sequence). Trimming removed 4 bases from V and 0 bases from J, with 5 bases in between. The DNA of the CDR3 is TGTGCCAGCAGCGCCAGCTCCTACGAGCAGTACTTC. Protein: CASSASSYEQYF.

The rearrangement links TRBV12-5 to TRBJ2-2; weak D call: TRBD1 (6 bases). Trimming took off 5 bases at V and 5 bases at J, with 6 bases between the two ends. The CDR3 is 12 amino acids. The V gene's germline CDR1 is LGHNT and CDR2 FRNRAP. CDR3 loop: CASGQGTGELFF. The CDR3 nucleotides are TGTGCTAGTGGTCAGGGGACCGGGGAGCTGTTTTTT.

V gene TRBV6-2 or TRBV6-3 combines with J gene TRBJ2-7; the D gene is possibly TRBD2 (5 bases). CDR3 length: 13 amino acids. Per the germline V gene, CDR1 is MNHEY and CDR2 is SVGEGT. V lost 0 bases and J lost 9, with 12 bases in between. The CDR3 DNA follows: TGTGCCAGCAGTTACTCGAGGGTAGGTGGGCAGTACTTC. This translates into CASSYSRVGGQYF.

The chain uses TRBV12-3 or TRBV12-4 and TRBJ1-2, with no clear D. The CDR3 has 10 residues. V shed 8 bases and J shed 8 bases, with 9 bases lying between them. The CDR3 coding sequence is TGTGCCAGCTCGTTCGGGGGCTACACCTTC. It yields the protein CASSFGGYTF.

The genes are TRBV4-2 and TRBJ1-1; D remains unclear. The V gene's germline CDR1 is LGHNA and CDR2 YNFKEQ. Trimming pared 1 base from V and 1 base from J, leaving 7 bases between. This CDR3 is 14 amino acids long. The CDR3 reads CASSQALENTEAFF. In DNA form, the CDR3 reads TGTGCCAGCAGCCAAGCATTAGAGAACACTGAAGCTTTCTTT.

The J gene is TRBJ2-3, the V gene TRBV6-6; 7 bases match TRBD2. Germline assignment: CDR1 MNHNY and CDR2 SVGAGI (reference sequence). The junction had 11 bases not matched to a gene; V was cut back by 7 bases and J by 10 bases. The CDR3 consists of 13 residues. The CDR3: CASTPGGSMSQYF. DNA of the CDR3: TGTGCCAGCACCCCCGGCGGGAGCATGTCGCAGTATTTT.

V usage is TRBV5-1 and J usage is TRBJ2-3; a weak D match, TRBD1 (5 bases). Trimming removed 4 bases at V and 0 bases at J, with 15 bases between. CDR1 and CDR2 (germline): SGHRS, YFSETQ. This CDR3 region has 16 residues. The chain's CDR3 is CASSLRQPTSTDTQYF. DNA of the CDR3: TGCGCCAGCAGCCTCAGACAGCCGACTAGCACAGATACGCAGTATTTT.

The chain links TRBV7-9 to TRBJ1-4; D gene unclear. The CDR3 extends over 12 amino acids. Trimming removed 6 bases from V and 8 bases from J, with 10 bases in between. Germline V lookup: CDR1 SEHNR, CDR2 FQNEAQ (reference sequence). Written as DNA, the CDR3 is TGTGCCAGCAGTCCCTTGTTGGAAAAACTGTTTTTT. Residues: CASSPLLEKLFF.

About this clone itself: Within the sample, other DNA sequences also encode this same CDR3. The chain couples TRBV7-2 to TRBJ1-2, with 8 nucleotides matching TRBD1. V shed 1 base, J shed 5 bases, and the junction held 3 bases outside the gene matches. The germline gives CDR1 SGHTA, CDR2 FQGNSA. CDR3 length: 14 residues. The CDR3 DNA follows: TGTGCCAGCAGCTTAGGGACAGGGCGTTATGGCTACACCTTC. Translating gives CASSLGTGRYGYTF.

The CDR3 here is CASSLDRYNYGYTF. The CDR3 DNA is TGTGCCAGCAGCCTGGACAGGTATAACTATGGCTACACCTTC. The V gene is TRBV11-2, the J gene TRBJ1-2; TRBD1 agrees at 7 bases. Per germline, CDR1 SGHAT and CDR2 FQNNGV. V shed 5 bases, J shed 1 base, and the junction held 4 bases outside the gene matches. This CDR3 has 14 residues.

This sequence joins TRBV19 and TRBJ1-4, with 9 positions matching TRBD1. The ends lost 11 bases at V and 10 bases at J; junction bases unmatched: 11. Germline V lookup: CDR1 LNHDA, CDR2 SQIVND (reference sequence). The CDR3 consists of 13 residues. CDR3 loop: CASTPGQGGKLFF. DNA for the CDR3: TGTGCCTCGACTCCGGGACAGGGTGGAAAACTGTTTTTT. Drawing the rest from reference TRBV19 and TRBJ1-4, the complete variable domain is DGGITQSPKYLFRKEGQNVTLSCEQNLNHDAMYWYRQDPGQGLRLIYYSQIVNDFQKGDIAEGYSVSREKKESFPLTVTSAQKNPTAFYLCASTPGQGGKLFFGSGTQLSVL.

The chain uses TRBV24-1 and TRBJ2-2; D remains unclear. Trimming stripped 1 base from V and 7 bases from J, with 9 bases between. The CDR3 runs 14 residues. Germline CDR1 and CDR2: KGHDR and SFDVKD. The CDR3 region has the DNA TGTGCCACCAGTGATTTTACTGAGAGCGGGGAGCTGTTTTTT. Translated: CATSDFTESGELFF.

The chain uses TRBV7-9 and TRBJ2-4; a possible D gene is TRBD2 (5 bases). Germline V gene sequence: CDR1 SEHNR, CDR2 FQNEAQ (reference sequence). Trimming removed 5 bases at V and 3 bases at J, with 11 bases between. CDR3 length: 14 residues. CDR3 protein: CASSPLAGKNIQYF. The CDR3 coding sequence is TGTGCCAGCAGCCCCCTGGCGGGCAAAAACATTCAGTACTTC.

The rearrangement joins TRBV27 to TRBJ2-3; 7 bases fit TRBD1. The CDR3 sequence is 16 residues long. The germline V gene has CDR1 MNHEY and CDR2 SMNVEV (reference sequence). The J segment lost 0 bases and the V segment lost 2 bases, leaving 5 bases of the junction unmatched. The CDR3 DNA reads TGTGCCAGCAGTTTAACAGGGGAATCTAGCACAGATACGCAGTATTTT. Encoded protein: CASSLTGESSTDTQYF.